The entry below gives a single T cell receptor (beta chain) sequence along with its context. Libraries were prepared by immunoSEQ multiplex PCR; TCRdb keeps only in-frame clonotypes and omits some of them. The data show 250,000 or so clones, more than 75% seen once. The CDR3 is 14 residues long. V was shortened by 2 bases and J by 4 bases, with 9 bases between the two germline ends. The germline V gene has CDR1 LNHDA and CDR2 SQIVND (reference sequence). All enrollees were about 18 to 89 years old and from fewer than 25 US areas. The study assigned cohorts using participant-reported clinical history. Each recovered donor of Cohort 3 presented with two negative PCRs, clearance, or symptom resolution. This record comes from a study of blood T cell repertoires in COVID-19. Study in general: T cells, B-cell-depleted T cells, or PBMCs supplied cDNA or gDNA.

The origin of this receptor is a man aged 35 to 55 who had recovered from COVID-19. The rearrangement links TRBV19 to TRBJ1-5; D gene unclear. The specimen was PBMCs or T cells enriched from blood (not recorded which). Here the CDR3 DNA reads TGTGCCAGTAGTATACTAGGCGGGAATCAGCCCCAGCATTTT. Translation gives CASSILGGNQPQHF.